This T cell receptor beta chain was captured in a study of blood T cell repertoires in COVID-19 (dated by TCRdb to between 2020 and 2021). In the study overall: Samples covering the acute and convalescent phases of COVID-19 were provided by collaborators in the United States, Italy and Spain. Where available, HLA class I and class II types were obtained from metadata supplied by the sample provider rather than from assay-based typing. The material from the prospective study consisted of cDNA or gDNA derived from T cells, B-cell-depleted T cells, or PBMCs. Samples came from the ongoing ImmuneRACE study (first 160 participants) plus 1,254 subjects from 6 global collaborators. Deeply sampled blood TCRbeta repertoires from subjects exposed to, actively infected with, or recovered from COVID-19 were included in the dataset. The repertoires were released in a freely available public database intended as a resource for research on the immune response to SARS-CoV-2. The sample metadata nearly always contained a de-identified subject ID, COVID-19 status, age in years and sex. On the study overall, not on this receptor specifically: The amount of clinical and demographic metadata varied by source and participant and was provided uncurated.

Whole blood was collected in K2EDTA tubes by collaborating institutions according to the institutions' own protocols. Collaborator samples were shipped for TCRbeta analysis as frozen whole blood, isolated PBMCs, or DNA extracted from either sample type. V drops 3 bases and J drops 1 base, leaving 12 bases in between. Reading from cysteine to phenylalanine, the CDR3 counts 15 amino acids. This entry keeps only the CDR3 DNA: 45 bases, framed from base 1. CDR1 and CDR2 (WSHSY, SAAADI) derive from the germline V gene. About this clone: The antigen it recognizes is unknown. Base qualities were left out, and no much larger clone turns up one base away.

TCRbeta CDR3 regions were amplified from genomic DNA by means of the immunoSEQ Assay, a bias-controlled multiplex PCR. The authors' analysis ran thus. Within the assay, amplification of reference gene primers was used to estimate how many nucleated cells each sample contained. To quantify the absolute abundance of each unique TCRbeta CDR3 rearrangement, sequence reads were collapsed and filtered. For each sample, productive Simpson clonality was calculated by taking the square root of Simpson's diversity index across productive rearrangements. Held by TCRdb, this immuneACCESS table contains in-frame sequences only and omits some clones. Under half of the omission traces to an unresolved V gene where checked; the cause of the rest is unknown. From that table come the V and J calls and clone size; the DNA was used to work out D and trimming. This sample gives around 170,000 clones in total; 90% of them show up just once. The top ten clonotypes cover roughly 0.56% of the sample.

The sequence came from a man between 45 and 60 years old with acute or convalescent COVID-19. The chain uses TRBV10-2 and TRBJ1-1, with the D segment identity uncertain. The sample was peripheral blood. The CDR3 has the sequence CASSEWEEPNTEAFF. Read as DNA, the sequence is TGCGCCAGCAGTGAATGGGAGGAACCGAACACTGAAGCTTTCTTT.